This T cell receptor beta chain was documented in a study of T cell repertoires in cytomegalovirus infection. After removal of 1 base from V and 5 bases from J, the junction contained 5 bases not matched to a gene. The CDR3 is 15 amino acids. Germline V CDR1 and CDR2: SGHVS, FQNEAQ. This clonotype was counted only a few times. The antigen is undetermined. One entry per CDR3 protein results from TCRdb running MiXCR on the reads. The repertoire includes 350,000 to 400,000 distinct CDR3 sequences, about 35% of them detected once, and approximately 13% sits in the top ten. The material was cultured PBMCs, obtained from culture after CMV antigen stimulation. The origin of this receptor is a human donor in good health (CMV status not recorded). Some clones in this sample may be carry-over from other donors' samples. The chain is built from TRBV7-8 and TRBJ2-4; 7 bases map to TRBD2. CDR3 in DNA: TGTGCCAGCAGCTTAGATGTAGCGGGTGAAAACATTCAGTACTTC. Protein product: CASSLDVAGENIQYF.